These T cell receptor beta chains were read from a single sample in a study of blood T cell repertoires in COVID-19. Sequencing was performed with immunoSEQ multiplex PCR; in TCRdb, only in-frame clones are kept and a portion is missing. The sample contains 450,000 to 500,000 clones, 80% to 90% of which appear only once. The sample was peripheral blood. Source of these receptors: a human donor in a cohort sampled during active COVID-19. Both conserved end residues are part of each CDR3. D genes are given only for firm matches. Part of the rows lack a size; the others show once, few, many or a class for expanded clones.

TRBJ1-1 | TRBV30 | few | . | TGTGCCTGGAGTGTGACTAGCGGCCGTGAAGCTTTCTTT | CAWSVTSGREAFF
TRBJ2-3 | TRBV7-2 | . | TRBD2 | TGTGCCAGCAGCTTAGCGCGGGCTAGCGGGAGGTTCACAGATACGCAGTATTTT | CASSLARASGRFTDTQYF
TRBJ1-5 | TRBV7-2 | . | TRBD1 | TGTGCCAGCAGCTTAGCCGGGACAGGGGGCTTTCAGCCCCAGCATTTT | CASSLAGTGGFQPQHF
TRBJ2-1 | TRBV7-2 | . | TRBD2 | TGTGCCAGCAGCTTAGCCCCCGGACTAGCGGGAGGCCGGGGTAGGAATGAGCAGTTCTTC | CASSLAPGLAGGRGRNEQFF
TRBJ2-3 | TRBV5-1 | . | TRBD2 | TGCGCCAGCAGCCCGCCGGCTACTAGCGGAAGCACAGATACGCAGTATTTT | CASSPPATSGSTDTQYF
TRBJ1-2 | TRBV23-1 | once | . | TGCGCCAGCAGTCAATCGTTACAGATCTATGGCTACACCTTC | CASSQSLQIYGYTF
TRBJ2-3 | TRBV27 | . | TRBD2 | TGTGCCAGCAGTTTATCGAGTGGTAGCGGGGCCAAATATACGCAGTATTTT | CASSLSSGSGAKYTQYF
TRBJ2-1 | TRBV2 | . | . | TGTGCCAGCAGTTCCCGCCGGAGCTCCTACAATGAGCAGTTCTTC | CASSSRRSSYNEQFF
TRBJ1-2 | TRBV9 | . | . | TGTGCCAGCAGCGTAGAGCCGGGGTCTGGCTATGGCTACACCTTC | CASSVEPGSGYGYTF
TRBJ1-2 | TRBV10-2 | . | . | TGCGCCAGCAGTGAGTCGGTAAGGGGCGGCTACACCTTC | CASSESVRGGYTF
TRBJ1-2 | TRBV27 | . | . | TGTGCCAGCAGTTTTTCAGGGGTCTATGGCTACACCTTC | CASSFSGVYGYTF
TRBJ2-7 | TRBV27 | . | TRBD1 | TGTGCCAGCAGTCCCGGACAGGGGGTGGGTGAGCAGTACTTC | CASSPGQGVGEQYF
TRBJ1-1 | TRBV6-5 | . | TRBD1 | TGTGCCAGCAGTTACCCGGGACAGAGGACTGAAGCTTTCTTT | CASSYPGQRTEAFF
TRBJ2-3 | TRBV5-6 | . | TRBD2 | TGTGCCAGCAGCTCCTTCGGACTAGCGGGAGGCACAGATACGCAGTATTTT | CASSSFGLAGGTDTQYF
TRBJ2-4 | TRBV18 | . | TRBD2 | TGTGCCAGCTCACCACTCCGGGAGGGAAACATTCAGTACTTC | CASSPLREGNIQYF
TRBJ2-2 | TRBV5-1 | . | TRBD2 | TGCGCCAGCAGCTTGGCTCTAGCGGGTAACACCGGGGAGCTGTTTTTT | CASSLALAGNTGELFF
TRBJ1-4 | TRBV7-3 | . | TRBD1 | TGTGCCAGCAGCTTAGGACAGGGGGGGAAACTGTTTTTT | CASSLGQGGKLFF
TRBJ1-3 | TRBV9 | . | TRBD1 | TGTGCCAGCAGCATCCGACAGGGGGCTGGAAACACCATATATTTT | CASSIRQGAGNTIYF
TRBJ2-1 | TRBV6-5 | . | . | TGTGCCAGCAGCAGACCGGGACTGACCTACAATGAGCAGTTCTTC | CASSRPGLTYNEQFF
TRBJ1-3 | TRBV9 | . | TRBD1 | TGTGCCAGCAGCGTTAGGGACAGCGGAAACACCATATATTTT | CASSVRDSGNTIYF
TRBJ2-1 | TRBV4-1 | . | TRBD2 | TGCGCCAGCAGCCAAGAGGTTATGGGACTAGCGGGGTCCTACAATGAGCAGTTCTTC | CASSQEVMGLAGSYNEQFF
TRBJ2-1 | TRBV7-3 | . | . | TGTGCCAGCAGCCTAGGTCTCTCCGCTAGTGAGCAGTTCTTC | CASSLGLSASEQFF
TRBJ2-5 | TRBV4-2 | . | TRBD2 | TGTGCCAGCAGCCGAGGACTAGCGGGACGCCGGGCGGAGACCCAGTACTTC | CASSRGLAGRRAETQYF